This T cell receptor (beta chain) stems from a study of cytomegalovirus exposure and HLA in healthy donors (dated by TCRdb to between 2016 and 2019). Regarding the research as a whole: An earlier analysis of some 620 of the donors reported approximately 260 Gb of sequence data and some 110 million unique TCR beta sequences obtained from approximately 180 million T cells. About 280 gigabases of sequencing data and approximately 85 million unique TCR sequences were included in an early release covering roughly 700 HLA-typed donors. Among the roughly 390 genotyped donors, about 85% belonged to the genetic ancestry cluster associated with self-reported Caucasian donors. The aim of the study was to test whether cataloging public T cell receptors could identify signatures of past pathogen exposure. The study profiled the T cell repertoires of fewer than 850 subjects by immunosequencing and related them to cytomegalovirus serostatus. Besides the first cohort of roughly 640 subjects, a separate validation cohort made up of 120 different subjects was used. High-throughput TCR immunosequencing, statistical association of individual TCRs with disease status, and machine learning were combined to predict cytomegalovirus infection status. In a later analysis, previously published TCR beta repertoires from 670 or so donors were re-analyzed and high-resolution HLA genotyping was added so that TCR occurrence patterns could be studied. Rather than drawing on any new phenotypic data, the later analysis identified candidate immune exposures from TCR beta sequences and the way those sequences occurred across donors. An earlier analysis of approximately 500 of the donors applied high-throughput TCR beta sequencing to assess whether each TCR beta V gene segment acted as functional or pseudogenic. Alongside the repertoire data, information on donor age, sex, ethnicity and CMV serostatus was compiled. In a later genetic analysis, genome-wide SNP genotypes for about 55% of the roughly 700 donors were used, and that subset was treated as a discovery cohort. All discovery cohort repertoires had been generated using a single sequencing platform. HLA typing covered class I and class II loci at four-digit resolution. Typing coverage varied by locus: roughly 620-640 donors for A, B, C, DRB1 and DQB1; approximately 520 for DQA1; 600 to 610 for DPA1; 400 to 480 for DPB1. Roughly five DR-DQ haplotypes were handled as single units for association and clustering because linkage in the cohort was strong. On average, around 240,000 unique TCR beta nucleotide sequences were sequenced per donor among some 420 genotyped donors of the cohort, with roughly 18% of those sequences being non-productive.

The cohort consisted of 600 to 750 healthy bone marrow donors. At the time of sampling, every cohort member was nominally healthy, though immune exposures that went unrecorded were likely present. The donor tested CMV seronegative and was one of the 352 seronegative cohort members. A peripheral blood sample was collected from each donor, and TCR beta sequencing was performed on peripheral blood mononuclear cells. The Qiagen DNeasy Blood Extraction Kit was used to extract genomic DNA from the blood cell samples. The library was produced with the immunoSEQ multiplex PCR assay. For the multiplex PCR, a mixture combining 60 forward primers for TCR Vbeta segments and 13 reverse primers for TCR Jbeta segments was used. Amplification of the CDR3 region of rearranged TCR beta genes was performed with a multiplex PCR assay on genomic DNA. The Illumina HiSeq System was used to sequence the amplified TCR beta libraries as 87-base-pair reads. Turning to the authors' computational methods: A later analysis counted approximately 76 million unique TCR beta chains across the 600 to 850 repertoires, and some 11 million of these chains were shared by at least two donors. Raw reads were error-corrected and collapsed into unique sequences by a nearest-neighbor algorithm in which closely related sequences were merged to remove PCR and sequencing errors. V, D and J gene segments were assigned by aligning CDR3 sequences to IMGT reference sequences. For a sequence to be retained, a match of at least six nucleotides to both a V gene segment and a J gene segment was required. Rearrangements were classified as productive when the CDR3 lacked stop codons and remained in frame with V and J, and all other rearrangements were classified as non-productive. Following IMGT convention, CDR3 was defined as the stretch from the second conserved V-encoded cysteine up to the conserved J-encoded phenylalanine. The earlier analysis of about 640 of the donors excluded any sequence lacking an unambiguous match to a single V gene segment. An earlier analysis of roughly 590 of the donors called V segments functional above 56.7% productive rearrangements and segregating when the between-donor standard deviation exceeded 5%. A statistical classification framework was built to diagnose cytomegalovirus status from the catalog of TCR beta chain sequences. In a later analysis, V and J genes were assigned by comparing TCR nucleotide sequences against IMGT/GENE-DB human TR gene sequences. Using the TCRdist pipeline, a later analysis assigned CDR3 sequences along with most-parsimonious VDJ recombination scenarios. A later analysis defined each TCR beta chain by its CDR3 amino acid sequence plus V-gene family, and excluded reads lacking a unique V-gene family. In a later analysis, fewer than 650 highly shared, low-generation-probability nucleotide sequences were removed to address suspected cross-contamination and a sequencing artifact. In a later analysis, a clonal expansion index was calculated for each public chain from normalized within-repertoire ranks of inferred template counts. Generation probabilities in a later analysis came from a VDJ recombination model fitted to out-of-frame rearrangements, and those results were checked against IGoR. Hypergeometric tests were used in a later analysis to score TCR-TCR, TCR-HLA and TCR-CMV co-occurrence, with a repertoire-size bias correction applied to the TCR pairs. A later analysis estimated false discovery rates by permuting HLA or CMV assignments 20 times. In a later analysis, co-occurring TCRs were grouped using DBSCAN, and TCRdist sequence similarity was added for clustering within HLA-allele-positive subsets. Co-occurrence clustering excluded repertoires with fewer than 30,000 or more than 120,000 public chains, plus five with anomalous nucleotide sharing. TCRdb limited this immuneACCESS table to in-frame rearrangements with V and J called. A share of clones is missing; checked studies link under half to unresolved V genes, and the rest is unexplained. D and trimming come from the DNA, and the V and J calls and clone size come from that table. The sample table holds approximately 220,000 clones, of which approximately 78% were seen once. About 3% of the sample belongs to the ten largest clones.

The CDR3 contains 15 residues, cysteine and phenylalanine counted. Only the CDR3 portion is preserved as DNA: 45 bases, with reading frame beginning at the first base. Overall study outcomes, separate from this receptor: According to a later genetic analysis, donors in an Asian-associated ancestry cluster had fewer N-insertions in productive TCRs than the roughly 700-donor mean. The study gave a list of about 150 TCR beta chains associated with cytomegalovirus. Because counts were too low, around 17 rarely observed V segments, including chromosome 9 orphons, were left out of the earlier analysis of approximately 500 of the donors. Several of the top co-occurrence clusters appeared to be linked to parvovirus B19, influenza, CMV and Epstein-Barr virus, according to a later analysis. A further reported finding was that TCR beta sequences accurately predicted the HLA-A and HLA-B alleles for most subjects in the first cohort. CMV serostatus was the only immune exposure information available for the cohort. Broadly in line with IMGT annotations, most TCR beta V segments showed up in productive rearrangements about 87% or about 30% of the time in an earlier analysis of under 700 of the donors. Linkage disequilibrium might explain the correlated functional status among segregating V segments, but an unknown experimental factor could not be ruled out. Most CMV-associated TCR beta chains appeared to be HLA-restricted in a later analysis, and the HLA associations seemed to be driven largely by CMV exposure. According to a later analysis, TCR association rates differed among HLA loci, with DRB1 alleles showing the most associated TCRs and HLA-C alleles showing the fewest. Assigning TCR associations to individual alleles was difficult when HLA alleles, especially DR and DQ, strongly co-occurred. In a later analysis, HLA-associated TCR beta chains showed more clonal expansion and lower generation probabilities than non-associated chains that were equally common. Most TCR sequences were observed very rarely across donors, whereas some public TCRs were present in many individuals. Because HLA typing was missing for some donors at each locus, association tests included only the typed subset. The sequencing pipeline was judged likely to have produced a cluster of highly shared sequence variants as a technical artifact. The classifier was reported to diagnose cytomegalovirus status with high specificity and sensitivity in both the original and validation cohorts. In this cohort, only TCR beta chains were sequenced, and detectable features were limited by the absence of alpha or paired-chain data. Some IMGT-functional V segments, including TRBV6-2 and TRBV6-3, could not be distinguished by the 87-base-pair reads and were therefore excluded. V-gene and J-gene trimming of TCR beta chains was associated with a missense DCLRE1C variant in a later genetic analysis, and the association was replicated in an independent cohort. It was suggested by the authors that the approach could potentially be generalized to other disease states and immunological phenotypes. In a later analysis, about 17,000 TCR beta sequences were associated with specific HLA alleles at a false discovery rate of 0.05. Presence/absence analyses assumed roughly uniform sequencing depth across donors, an assumption that may not hold. Three of the identified cytomegalovirus-associated TCR beta chains were confirmed in vitro to be specific for cytomegalovirus antigens.

Note on this clone: The antigen it binds to is not known. Base quality data are lacking; no much larger clone is found one base away.

Sequencing was performed on PBMCs. This clonotype was sampled from a man under 40 in good health and CMV-seronegative. The chain is made from TRBV21-1 and TRBJ1-3. TRBV21-1 is described as a pseudogene. The DNA reads TGTGCCAGCAGCAAAGGGCCCGGGACTGGAAACACCATATATTTT. This codes for CASSKGPGTGNTIYF.